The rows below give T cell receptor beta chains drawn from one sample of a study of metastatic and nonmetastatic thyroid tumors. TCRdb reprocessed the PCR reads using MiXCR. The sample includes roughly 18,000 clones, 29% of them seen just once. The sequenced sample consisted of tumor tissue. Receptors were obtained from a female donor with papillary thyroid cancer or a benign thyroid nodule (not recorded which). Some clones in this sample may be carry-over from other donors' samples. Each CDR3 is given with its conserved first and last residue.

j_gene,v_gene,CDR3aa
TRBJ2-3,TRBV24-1,CATSDSAQGAFTDTQYF
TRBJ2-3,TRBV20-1,CSASGTSGASSTDTQYF
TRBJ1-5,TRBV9,CASSPGDSYSNQPQHF
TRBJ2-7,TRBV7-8,CAGSSSSRGFYEQYF
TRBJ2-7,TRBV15,CATSRDSPGQGVYEQYF
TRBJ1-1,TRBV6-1,CASGLRDFPNTEAFF
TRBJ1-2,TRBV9,CASSTGGANYGYTF
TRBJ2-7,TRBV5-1,CASSLGTSNEQYF
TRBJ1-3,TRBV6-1,CASSSLGDLDRTIYF
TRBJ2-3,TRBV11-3,CASSLSGVTDTQYF
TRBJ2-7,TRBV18,CASSSGNSYEQYF
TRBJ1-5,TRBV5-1,CASSLGGTDSNQPQHF
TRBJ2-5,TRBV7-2,CASSPRTGWRTQYF
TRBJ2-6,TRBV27,CASSLEGANVLTF
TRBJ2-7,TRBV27,CASSLRVAGGNEQYF
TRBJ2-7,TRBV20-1,CSAETWASGSYERYF
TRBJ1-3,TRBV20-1,CSGRSGNTIYF
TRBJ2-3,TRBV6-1,CAARGGSTDTQYF
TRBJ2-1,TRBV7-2,CASSLGLAGGWEQFF
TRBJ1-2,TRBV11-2,CASSYTSPKNYGYTF
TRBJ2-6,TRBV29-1,CSAQGTGSAGANVLTF
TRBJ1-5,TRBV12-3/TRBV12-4,CASSQSGGSGNQPQHF
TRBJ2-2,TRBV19,CASSKQTTGELFF
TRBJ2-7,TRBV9,CASSPGLDYEQYF
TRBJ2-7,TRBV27,CASTTLRTGGIRSYEQYF
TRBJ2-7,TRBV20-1,CSAPRDRDHGEQYF
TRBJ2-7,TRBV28,CASSATLAGDYYEQYF
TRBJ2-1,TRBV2,CASSEEGGYNEQFF
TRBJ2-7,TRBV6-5,CASSYRPLLAGVSGEQYF
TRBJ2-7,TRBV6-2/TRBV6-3,CASAMFRDGGQWGSYEQYF
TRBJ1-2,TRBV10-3,CAISGEGAKVHGYTF
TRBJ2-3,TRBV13,CASSSSWFRSRADTQYF
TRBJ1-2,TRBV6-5,CASSSTPDSLYGYTF
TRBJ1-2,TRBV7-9,CASSPGGQVYGYTF
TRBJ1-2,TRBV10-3,CAISGSSNRNYGYTF
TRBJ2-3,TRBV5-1,CASSYSGTTTDTQYF
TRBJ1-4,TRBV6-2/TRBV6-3,CASSYSSPSGIHGEKLFF
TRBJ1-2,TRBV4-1,CASSQGVRWNVAGYTF
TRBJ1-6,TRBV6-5,CASSYSSLLSYNSPLHF
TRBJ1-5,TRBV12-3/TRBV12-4,CASSLKGPSQPQHF
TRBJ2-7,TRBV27,CASSPDFLSSYEQYF
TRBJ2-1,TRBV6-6,CASSYSSGAYNEQFF
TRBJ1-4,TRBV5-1,CASSLAGGAVNEKLFF
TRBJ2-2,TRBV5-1,CASSPKTVTGELFF
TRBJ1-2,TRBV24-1,CATEDRSYGYTF
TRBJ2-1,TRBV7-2,CASSLATGALDKQFF
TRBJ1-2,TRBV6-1,CASSPGPNYGYTF